This T cell receptor beta chain was recovered during a study of blood T cells in healthy people across ages. Turning to the study itself: Template-switching capture recovered about one barcoded beta molecule per two T cells.

The CDR3 totals 14 residues. V shed 6 bases and J 1 base; nucleotides not matched to a gene: 6. Germline values: CDR1 SQVTM, CDR2 ANQGSEA. A second PCR, run for about 7 to 11 cycles, used a sample-barcoded 5' primer plus a J-beta primer mix. MiXCR was run by TCRdb on the 5' RACE reads, yielding one entry per CDR3 protein. Of 550,000 to 750,000 distinct CDR3 sequences listed, roughly 21% were seen once; the top ten hold roughly 3.4%. This clonotype was picked up many times. Peripheral blood, roughly 9.1 milliliters per donor, was collected. The sequencing sample was made of blood. This clonotype was obtained from a man aged 70-80 years in good health. The chain combines TRBV29-1 with TRBJ2-3; 8 bases are shared with TRBD2. CDR3 in amino acids: CSVPSGLGTDTQYF. The CDR3 DNA sequence: TGCAGCGTCCCTAGCGGGCTAGGCACAGATACGCAGTATTTT.